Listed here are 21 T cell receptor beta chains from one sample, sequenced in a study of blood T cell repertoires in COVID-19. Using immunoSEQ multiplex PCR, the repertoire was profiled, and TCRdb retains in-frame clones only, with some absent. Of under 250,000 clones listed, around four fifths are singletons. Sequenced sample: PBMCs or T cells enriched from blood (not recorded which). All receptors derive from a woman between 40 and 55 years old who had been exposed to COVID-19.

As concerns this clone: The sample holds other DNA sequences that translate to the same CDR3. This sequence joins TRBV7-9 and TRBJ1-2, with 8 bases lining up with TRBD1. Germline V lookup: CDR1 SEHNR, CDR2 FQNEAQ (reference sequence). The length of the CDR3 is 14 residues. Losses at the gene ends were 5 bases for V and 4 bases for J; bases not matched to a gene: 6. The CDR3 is CASSPGQGGYGYTF. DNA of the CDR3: TGTGCCAGCAGCCCCGGACAGGGCGGCTATGGCTACACCTTC.

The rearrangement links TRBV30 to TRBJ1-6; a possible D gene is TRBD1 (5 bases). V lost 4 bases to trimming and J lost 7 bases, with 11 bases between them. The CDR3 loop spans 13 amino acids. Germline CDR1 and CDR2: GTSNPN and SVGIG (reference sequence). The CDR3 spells CAWKSGSNSPLHF. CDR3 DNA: TGTGCCTGGAAGTCAGGGTCGAATTCACCCCTCCACTTT.

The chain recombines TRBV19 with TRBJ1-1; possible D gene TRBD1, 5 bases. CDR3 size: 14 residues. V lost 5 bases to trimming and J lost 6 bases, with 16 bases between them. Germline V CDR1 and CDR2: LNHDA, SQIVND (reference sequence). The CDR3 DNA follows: TGTGCCAGTAGTGCCGAGGAGGGGAGGCCTGAAGCTTTCTTT. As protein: CASSAEEGRPEAFF.

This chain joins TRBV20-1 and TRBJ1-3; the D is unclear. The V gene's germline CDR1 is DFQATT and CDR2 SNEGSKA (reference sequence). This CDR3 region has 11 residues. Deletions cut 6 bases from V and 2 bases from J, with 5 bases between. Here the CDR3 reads CSARTGNTIYF. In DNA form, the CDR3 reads TGCAGTGCGAGGACTGGAAACACCATATATTTT.

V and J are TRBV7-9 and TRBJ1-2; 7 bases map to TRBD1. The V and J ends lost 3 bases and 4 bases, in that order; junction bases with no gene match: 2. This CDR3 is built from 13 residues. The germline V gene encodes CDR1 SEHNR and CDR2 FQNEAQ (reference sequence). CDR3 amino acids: CASSFRDSYGYTF. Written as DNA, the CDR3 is TGTGCCAGCAGCTTCCGGGACAGCTATGGCTACACCTTC.

The CDR3 DNA is TGTGCCAGCGGCCCCACCAGCACAGATACGCAGTATTTT. Translation: CASGPTSTDTQYF. This rearrangement joins TRBV28 to TRBJ2-3, with D hard to call. Trimming took off 8 bases at V and 0 bases at J, with 9 bases between the two ends. The V gene's germline CDR1 is MDHEN and CDR2 SYDVKM. CDR3 length equals 13 residues.

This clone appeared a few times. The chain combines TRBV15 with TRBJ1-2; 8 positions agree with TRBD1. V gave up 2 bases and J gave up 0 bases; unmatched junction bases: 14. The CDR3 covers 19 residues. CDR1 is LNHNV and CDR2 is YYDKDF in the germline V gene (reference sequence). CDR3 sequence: CATSRPRGRGQSSNYGYTF. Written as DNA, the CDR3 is TGTGCCACCAGCAGACCCCGAGGCAGGGGGCAATCTTCTAACTATGGCTACACCTTC.

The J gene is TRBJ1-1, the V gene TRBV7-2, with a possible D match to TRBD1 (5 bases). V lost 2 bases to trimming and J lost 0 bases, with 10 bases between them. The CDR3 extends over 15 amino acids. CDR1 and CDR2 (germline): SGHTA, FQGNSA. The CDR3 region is CASSLSGVLNTEAFF. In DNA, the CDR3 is TGTGCCAGCAGCTTATCGGGGGTTCTGAACACTGAAGCTTTCTTT.

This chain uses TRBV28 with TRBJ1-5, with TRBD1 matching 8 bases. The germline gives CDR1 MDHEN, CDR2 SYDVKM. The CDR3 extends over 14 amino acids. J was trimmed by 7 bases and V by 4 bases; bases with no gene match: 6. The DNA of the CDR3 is TGTGCCAGCAGTTCCTACGACAGGGGCCAGCCCCAGCATTTT. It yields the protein CASSSYDRGQPQHF.

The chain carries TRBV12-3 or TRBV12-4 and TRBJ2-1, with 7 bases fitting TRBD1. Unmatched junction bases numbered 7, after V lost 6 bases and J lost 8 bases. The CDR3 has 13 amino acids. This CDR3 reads CASRTGLWDEQFF. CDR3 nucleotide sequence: TGTGCCAGCAGGACAGGGCTTTGGGATGAGCAGTTCTTC.

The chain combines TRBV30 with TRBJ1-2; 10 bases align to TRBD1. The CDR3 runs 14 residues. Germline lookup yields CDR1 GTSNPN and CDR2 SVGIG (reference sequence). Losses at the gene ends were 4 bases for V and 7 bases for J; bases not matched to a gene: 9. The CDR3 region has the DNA TGTGCCTGGACTCCAGACAGGGGGCGAGGTGGCTACACCTTC. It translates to CAWTPDRGRGGYTF.

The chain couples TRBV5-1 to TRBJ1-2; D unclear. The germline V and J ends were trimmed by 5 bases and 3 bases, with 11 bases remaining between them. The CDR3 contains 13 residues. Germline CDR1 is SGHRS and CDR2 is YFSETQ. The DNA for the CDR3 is TGCGCCAGCAGGCCGGGGAGGGACTATGGCTACACCTTC. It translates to CASRPGRDYGYTF.

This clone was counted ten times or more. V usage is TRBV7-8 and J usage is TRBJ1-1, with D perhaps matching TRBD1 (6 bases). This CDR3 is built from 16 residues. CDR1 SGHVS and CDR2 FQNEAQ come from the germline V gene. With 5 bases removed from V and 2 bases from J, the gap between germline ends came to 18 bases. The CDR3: CASSPREPRGNTEAFF. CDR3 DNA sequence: TGTGCCAGCAGCCCAAGGGAACCCAGGGGTAACACTGAAGCTTTCTTT.

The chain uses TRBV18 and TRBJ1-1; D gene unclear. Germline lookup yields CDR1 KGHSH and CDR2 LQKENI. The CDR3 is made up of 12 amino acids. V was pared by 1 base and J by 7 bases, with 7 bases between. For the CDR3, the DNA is TGTGCCAGCTCACCACTTCAGAATGAAGCTTTCTTT. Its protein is CASSPLQNEAFF.

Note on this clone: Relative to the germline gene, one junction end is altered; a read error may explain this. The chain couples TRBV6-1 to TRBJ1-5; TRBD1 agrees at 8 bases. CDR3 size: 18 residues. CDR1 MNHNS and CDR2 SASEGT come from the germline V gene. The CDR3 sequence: CASGEPEDRVHSNQPQHF. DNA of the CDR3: TGTGCCAGCGGTGAACCCGAGGACAGGGTTCATAGCAATCAGCCCCAGCATTTT.

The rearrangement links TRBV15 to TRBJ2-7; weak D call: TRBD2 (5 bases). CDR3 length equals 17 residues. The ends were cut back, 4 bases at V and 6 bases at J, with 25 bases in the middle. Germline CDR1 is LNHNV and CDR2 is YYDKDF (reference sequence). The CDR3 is CATSKDLGSGNAVEQYF. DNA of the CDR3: TGTGCCACCAGCAAGGACCTAGGATCGGGGAATGCCGTCGAGCAGTACTTC.

The CDR3 here is CASSLAGGGNQPQHF. The CDR3 nucleotides read TGTGCCAGCAGCTTGGCGGGGGGCGGAAATCAGCCCCAGCATTTT. The J gene is TRBJ1-5, the V gene TRBV5-6, with D possibly TRBD1 on 6 matching bases. V lost 0 bases to trimming and J lost 4 bases, with 11 bases between them. Germline V CDR1 and CDR2: SGHDT, YYEEEE. The CDR3 has 15 residues.

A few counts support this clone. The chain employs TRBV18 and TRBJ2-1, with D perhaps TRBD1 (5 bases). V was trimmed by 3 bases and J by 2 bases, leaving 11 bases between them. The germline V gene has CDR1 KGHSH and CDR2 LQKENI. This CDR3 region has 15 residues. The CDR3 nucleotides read TGTGCCAGCTCACCCCCCGCAGGGACCTACAATGAGCAGTTCTTC. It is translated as CASSPPAGTYNEQFF.

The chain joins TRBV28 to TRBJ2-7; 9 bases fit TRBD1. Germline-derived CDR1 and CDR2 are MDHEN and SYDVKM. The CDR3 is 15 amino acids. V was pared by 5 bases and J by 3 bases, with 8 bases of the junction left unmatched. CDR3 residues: CASSQDRGLGYEQYF. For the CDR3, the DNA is TGTGCCAGCAGTCAGGACAGGGGTCTGGGCTACGAGCAGTACTTC.

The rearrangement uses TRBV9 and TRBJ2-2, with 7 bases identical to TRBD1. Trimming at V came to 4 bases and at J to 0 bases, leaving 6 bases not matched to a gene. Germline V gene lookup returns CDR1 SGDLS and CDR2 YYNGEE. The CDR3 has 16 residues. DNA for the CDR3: TGTGCCAGCAGCTCCCGACAGGGAACGAACACCGGGGAGCTGTTTTTT. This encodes CASSSRQGTNTGELFF. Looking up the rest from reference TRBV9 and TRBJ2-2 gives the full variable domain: DSGVTQTPKHLITATGQRVTLRCSPRSGDLSVYWYQQSLDQGLQFLIQYYNGEERAKGNILERFSAQQFPDLHSELNLSSLELGDSALYFCASSSRQGTNTGELFFGEGSRLTVL.

The CDR3 DNA sequence: TGTGCCAGCAGCCCCCACTCGGTGAACACTGAAGCTTTCTTT. Its translation: CASSPHSVNTEAFF. This sequence joins TRBV7-2 and TRBJ1-1; D is undetermined. Germline-derived CDR1 and CDR2 are SGHTA and FQGNSA. Trimming removed 5 bases at V and 0 bases at J, with 10 bases between. The CDR3 is 14 amino acids. Drawing the rest from reference TRBV7-2 and TRBJ1-1, the complete variable domain is GAGVSQSPSNKVTEKGKDVELRCDPISGHTALYWYRQSLGQGLEFLIYFQGNSAPDKSGLPSDRFSAERTGGSVSTLTIQRTQQEDSAVYLCASSPHSVNTEAFFGQGTRLTVV.